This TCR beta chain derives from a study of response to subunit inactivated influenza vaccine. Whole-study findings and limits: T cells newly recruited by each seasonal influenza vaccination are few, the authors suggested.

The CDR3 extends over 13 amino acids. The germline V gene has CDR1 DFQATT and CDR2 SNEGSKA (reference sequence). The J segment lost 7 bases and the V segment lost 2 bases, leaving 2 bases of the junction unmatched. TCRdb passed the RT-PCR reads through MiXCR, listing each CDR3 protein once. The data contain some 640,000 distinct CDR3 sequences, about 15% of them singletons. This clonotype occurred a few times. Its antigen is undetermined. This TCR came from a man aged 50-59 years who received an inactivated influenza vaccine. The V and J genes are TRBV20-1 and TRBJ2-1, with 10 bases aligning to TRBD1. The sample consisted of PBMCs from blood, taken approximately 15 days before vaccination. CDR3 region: CSARRTGGNEQFF. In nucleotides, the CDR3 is TGCAGTGCTAGACGGACAGGGGGGAATGAGCAGTTCTTC.